This T cell receptor beta chain was identified in a study of blood T cell repertoires in COVID-19. From germline, CDR1 is SGHRS and CDR2 YFSETQ. J was trimmed by 4 bases and V by 2 bases; bases with no gene match: 5. The CDR3 has 14 amino acids. Some clones are missing from TCRdb's copy, which holds only in-frame ones; the method was immunoSEQ multiplex PCR. The sample records some 170,000 clones, more than 75% being singletons. Self-reported history from a screening survey and questionnaire set each donor's cohort. The genes are TRBV5-1 and TRBJ1-2; 7 bases are shared with TRBD1. The source of this sequence is a human donor with acute COVID-19. The donor label of this sample is uncertain. Material for sequencing was PBMCs or T cells enriched from blood (not recorded which). CDR3 amino acids: CASSLETGSYGYTF. In nucleotides, the CDR3 is TGCGCCAGCAGCTTAGAGACAGGGAGCTATGGCTACACCTTC.